This note documents a single T cell receptor beta chain sequence. The antigen is undetermined. Researchers ran the PCR with 60 Vbeta and 13 Jbeta primers. The protocol was immunoSEQ multiplex PCR, while the TCRdb copy is restricted to in-frame clones and leaves out a portion. This specimen shows about 53,000 clones; the ten leading clones hold 9.5% to 15%. This sample is drawn from a study of cytomegalovirus exposure and HLA in healthy donors. Study information: A preliminary data release comprised roughly 80 million unique TCRs obtained from HLA-typed donors. Findings of the study overall: The classifier reportedly diagnosed cytomegalovirus status with high specificity and sensitivity. The authors judged a highly shared variant cluster likely a sequencing artifact.

The ends were cut back, 5 bases at V and 2 bases at J, with 7 bases in the middle. The V gene's germline CDR1 is DFQATT and CDR2 SNEGSKA (reference sequence). The CDR3 sequence is 11 residues long. This TCR came from a man younger than 35 in good health and CMV-seropositive. This chain uses TRBV20-1 with TRBJ2-7; D gene unclear. The specimen was PBMCs. The CDR3 DNA sequence: TGCAGTGCTGACTCCCCCTACGAGCAGTACTTC. This encodes CSADSPYEQYF.